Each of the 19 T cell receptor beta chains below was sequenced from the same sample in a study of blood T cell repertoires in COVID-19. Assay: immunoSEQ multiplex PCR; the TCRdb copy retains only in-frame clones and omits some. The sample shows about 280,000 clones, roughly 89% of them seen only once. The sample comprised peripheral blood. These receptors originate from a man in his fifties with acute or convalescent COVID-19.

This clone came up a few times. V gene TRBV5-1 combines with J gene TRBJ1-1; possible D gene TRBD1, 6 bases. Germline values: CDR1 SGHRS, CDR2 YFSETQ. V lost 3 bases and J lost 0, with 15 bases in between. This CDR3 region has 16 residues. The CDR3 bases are TGCGCCAGCAGCTCAGGGCAGGGGATGATGAACACTGAAGCTTTCTTT. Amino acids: CASSSGQGMMNTEAFF. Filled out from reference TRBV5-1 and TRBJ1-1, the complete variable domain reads KAGVTQTPRYLIKTRGQQVTLSCSPISGHRSVSWYQQTPGQGLQFLFEYFSETQRNKGNFPGRFSGRQFSNSRSEMNVSTLELGDSALYLCASSSGQGMMNTEAFFGQGTRLTVV.

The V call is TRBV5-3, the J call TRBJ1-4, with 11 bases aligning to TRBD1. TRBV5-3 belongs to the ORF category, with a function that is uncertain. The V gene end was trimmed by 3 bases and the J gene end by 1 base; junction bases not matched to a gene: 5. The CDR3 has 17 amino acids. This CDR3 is CARSSGQGAVTNEKLFF. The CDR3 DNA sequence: TGTGCCAGAAGCTCCGGACAGGGGGCAGTAACTAATGAAAAACTGTTTTTT.

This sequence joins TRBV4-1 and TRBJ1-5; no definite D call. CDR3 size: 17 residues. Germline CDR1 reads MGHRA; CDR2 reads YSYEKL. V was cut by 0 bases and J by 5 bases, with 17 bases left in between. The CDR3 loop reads CASSQDNMQSFYQPQHF. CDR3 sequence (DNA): TGCGCCAGCAGCCAAGATAATATGCAGTCATTTTATCAGCCCCAGCATTTT.

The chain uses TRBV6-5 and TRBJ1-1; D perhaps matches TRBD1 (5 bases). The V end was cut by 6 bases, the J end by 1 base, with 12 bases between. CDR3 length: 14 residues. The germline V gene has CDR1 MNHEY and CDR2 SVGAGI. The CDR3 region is CASSRAHTNTEAFF. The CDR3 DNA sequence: TGTGCCAGCAGCAGGGCCCATACGAACACTGAAGCTTTCTTT.

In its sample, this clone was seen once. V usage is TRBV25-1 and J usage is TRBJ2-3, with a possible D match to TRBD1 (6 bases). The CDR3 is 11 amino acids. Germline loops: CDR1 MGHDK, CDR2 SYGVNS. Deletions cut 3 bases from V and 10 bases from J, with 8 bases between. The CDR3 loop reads CASSETGPQYF. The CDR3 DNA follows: TGTGCCAGCAGTGAGACAGGTCCGCAGTATTTT.

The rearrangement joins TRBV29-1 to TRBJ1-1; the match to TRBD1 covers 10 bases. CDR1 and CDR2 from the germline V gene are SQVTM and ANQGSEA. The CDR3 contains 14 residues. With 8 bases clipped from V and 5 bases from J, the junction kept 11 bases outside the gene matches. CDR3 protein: CSPGGRTGGTEAFF. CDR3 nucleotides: TGCAGCCCGGGCGGGAGGACAGGGGGAACTGAAGCTTTCTTT.

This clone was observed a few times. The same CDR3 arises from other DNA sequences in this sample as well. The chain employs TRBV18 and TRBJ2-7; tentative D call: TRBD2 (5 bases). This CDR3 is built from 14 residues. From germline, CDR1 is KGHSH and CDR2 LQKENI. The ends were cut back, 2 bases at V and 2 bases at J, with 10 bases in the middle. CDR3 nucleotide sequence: TGTGCCAGCTCACCAACGGGGTTCCCCTACGAGCAGTACTTC. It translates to CASSPTGFPYEQYF.

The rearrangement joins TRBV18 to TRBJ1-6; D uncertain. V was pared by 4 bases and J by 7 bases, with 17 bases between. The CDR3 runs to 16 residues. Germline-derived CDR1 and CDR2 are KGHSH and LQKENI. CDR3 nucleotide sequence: TGTGCCAGCTCACACCAAGGGAGCCAAACGAATTCACCCCTCCACTTT. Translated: CASSHQGSQTNSPLHF.

CDR3 coding DNA: TGTGCCAGCAGTTTAAAACAGAACTATGGCTACACCTTC. This sequence encodes CASSLKQNYGYTF. V gene TRBV28 combines with J gene TRBJ1-2, with no clear D. Germline V lookup: CDR1 MDHEN, CDR2 SYDVKM. This CDR3 has 13 amino acids. Trimming removed 2 bases from V and 2 bases from J, with 6 bases in between.

The CDR3 region has the DNA TGTGCCAGCGCGTTGGGGGTAACGGGGGGCACAGATACGCAGTATTTT. It encodes CASALGVTGGTDTQYF. This chain joins TRBV11-3 and TRBJ2-3; perhaps TRBD2 as D (6 bases). This CDR3 has 16 amino acids. Germline assignment: CDR1 SGHNT and CDR2 YENEEA. Trimming cost V 8 bases and J 1 base, with 19 bases left between them.

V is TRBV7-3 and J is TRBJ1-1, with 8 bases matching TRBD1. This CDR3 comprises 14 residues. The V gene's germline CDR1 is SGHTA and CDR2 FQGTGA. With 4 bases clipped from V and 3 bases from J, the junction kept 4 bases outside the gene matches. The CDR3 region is CASSSADRDTEAFF. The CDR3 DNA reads TGTGCCAGCAGCTCAGCGGACAGGGACACTGAAGCTTTCTTT.

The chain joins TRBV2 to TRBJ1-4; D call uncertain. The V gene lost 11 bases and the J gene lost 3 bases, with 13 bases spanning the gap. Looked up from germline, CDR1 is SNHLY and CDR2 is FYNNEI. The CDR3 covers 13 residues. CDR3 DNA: TGTGCCGGGCGGGCGAGTTCTAATGAAAAACTGTTTTTT. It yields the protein CAGRASSNEKLFF.

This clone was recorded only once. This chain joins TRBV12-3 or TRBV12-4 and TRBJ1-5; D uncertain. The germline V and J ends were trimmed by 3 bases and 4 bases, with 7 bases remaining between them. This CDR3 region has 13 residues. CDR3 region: CASSFTRNQPQHF. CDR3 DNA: TGTGCCAGCAGTTTCACCAGAAATCAGCCCCAGCATTTT.

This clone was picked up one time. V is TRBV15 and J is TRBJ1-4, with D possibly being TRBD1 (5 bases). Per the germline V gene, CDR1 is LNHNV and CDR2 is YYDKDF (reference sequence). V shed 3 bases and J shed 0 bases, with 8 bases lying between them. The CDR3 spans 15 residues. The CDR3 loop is CATSSTGATNEKLFF. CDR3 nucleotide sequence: TGTGCCACCAGCAGCACAGGAGCAACTAATGAAAAACTGTTTTTT.

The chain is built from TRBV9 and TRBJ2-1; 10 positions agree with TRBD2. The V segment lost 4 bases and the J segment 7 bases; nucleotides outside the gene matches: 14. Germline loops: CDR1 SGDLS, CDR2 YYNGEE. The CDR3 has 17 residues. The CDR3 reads CASSPRLAGHLLNEQFF. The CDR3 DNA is TGTGCCAGCAGCCCCCGACTAGCGGGCCACCTATTGAATGAGCAGTTCTTC.

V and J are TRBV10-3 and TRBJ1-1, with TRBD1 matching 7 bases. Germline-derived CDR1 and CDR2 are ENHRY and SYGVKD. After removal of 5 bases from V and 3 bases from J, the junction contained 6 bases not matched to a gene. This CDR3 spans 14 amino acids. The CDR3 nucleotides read TGTGCCATCAGTTACACAGGGGCCGACACTGAAGCTTTCTTT. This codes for CAISYTGADTEAFF.

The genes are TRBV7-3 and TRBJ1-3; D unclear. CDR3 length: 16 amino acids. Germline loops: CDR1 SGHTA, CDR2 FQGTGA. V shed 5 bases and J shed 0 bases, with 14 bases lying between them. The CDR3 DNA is TGTGCCAGCAGCCCCGCGGCCGGAGACTCTGGAAACACCATATATTTT. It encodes CASSPAAGDSGNTIYF. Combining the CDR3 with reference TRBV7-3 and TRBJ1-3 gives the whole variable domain GAGVSQTPSNKVTEKGKYVELRCDPISGHTALYWYRQSLGQGPEFLIYFQGTGAADDSGLPNDRFFAVRPEGSVSTLKIQRTERGDSAVYLCASSPAAGDSGNTIYFGEGSWLTVV.

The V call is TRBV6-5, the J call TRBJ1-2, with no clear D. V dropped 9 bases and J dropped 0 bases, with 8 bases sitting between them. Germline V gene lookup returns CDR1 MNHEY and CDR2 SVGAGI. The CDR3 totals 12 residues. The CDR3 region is CASLRANYGYTF. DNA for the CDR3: TGTGCCAGTCTACGGGCTAACTATGGCTACACCTTC.

DNA of the CDR3: TGTGCCATCAGTGAGTCGTCTAATCAGCCCCAGCATTTT. This sequence encodes CAISESSNQPQHF. The rearrangement uses TRBV10-3 and TRBJ1-5; D remains unclear. The V gene's germline CDR1 is ENHRY and CDR2 SYGVKD. V was trimmed by 0 bases and J by 4 bases, leaving 4 bases between them. The CDR3 runs to 13 residues.